The clone carrying this TCR beta chain occurred a few times. Its matching antigen is unknown. The data are from a study of blood T cells in healthy people across ages. Using a J-beta primer mix together with a sample-barcoded 5' primer, a second PCR was run for roughly 7 to 12 cycles. In TCRdb, the 5' RACE reads were re-called with MiXCR into one record per CDR3 protein. Here the sample spans about 570,000 distinct CDR3 sequences, 25% to 30% being singletons. Study-level findings and limits: Significant beta diversity loss was already apparent by age approximately 38, declining roughly linearly.

The source material was blood. The sequence came from a woman in her sixties or seventies in good health.

The CDR3 protein is CASSPRAARETQYF. CDR3 DNA sequence: TGTGCCAGCTCCCCGCGCGCGGCCAGAGAGACCCAGTACTTC. The chain uses TRBV18 and TRBJ2-5; D gene uncertain. The CDR3 sequence is 14 residues long. Trimming took 6 bases from V and 4 from J, leaving 15 bases between them. Germline assignment: CDR1 KGHSH and CDR2 LQKENI.